This T cell receptor beta chain originates from a study of shared clonotypes between healthy human individuals. Profiled with immunoSEQ multiplex PCR; TCRdb holds only in-frame clones, not every one. There are approximately 1,500,000 clones in the sample; approximately 98% occur only once, and roughly 0.42% lies in the top ten. Per the germline V gene, CDR1 is SGHKS and CDR2 is YYEKEE (reference sequence). There are 14 residues in the CDR3. The V end lost 7 bases, the J end lost 2 bases, and 13 bases lay between the germline ends. The chain carries TRBV5-5 and TRBJ2-1, with D perhaps matching TRBD2 (6 bases). The sample consisted of naive CD4+ T cells sorted from blood. The subset: CD45RA+ positively selected. The sequence was obtained from a young man in good health. The CDR3 is CASRGTATYNEQFF. CDR3 DNA: TGTGCCAGCCGGGGGACCGCCACCTACAATGAGCAGTTCTTC.